This entry lists 6 T cell receptor beta chains sequenced from one sample in a study of regulatory T cells in long-lasting Graves disease. CDR3-region Arm-PCR and iRepertoire HTBI primers produced the TCR beta libraries. Each CDR3 protein is one row after TCRdb ran MiXCR on the multiplex PCR reads. Among roughly 350,000 distinct CDR3 sequences listed, roughly 16% were seen once. The time point denotes: newly diagnosed GD, antithyroid drugs for less than 3 months. From PBMCs, RNA was extracted and then used to make the TCR library. The same data also contributed to another study, on T cells in Graves' hyperthyroidism and ophthalmopathy.

This sample comprised peripheral blood mononuclear cells (PBMCs), obtained at new diagnosis, from a patient treated with antithyroid drugs. All receptors derive from a woman aged 18-29 years with Graves disease.

This clonotype was seen a handful of times. V gene TRBV10-3 combines with J gene TRBJ1-6; D is possibly TRBD1 (6 bases). The CDR3 covers 15 residues. The V end lost 0 bases, the J end lost 6 bases, and 9 bases lay between the germline ends. CDR1 ENHRY and CDR2 SYGVKD come from the germline V gene. The CDR3 region is CAISESGTLNSPLHF. DNA of the CDR3: TGTGCCATCAGTGAGTCCGGGACACTTAATTCACCCCTCCACTTT.

V usage is TRBV6-2 or TRBV6-3 and J usage is TRBJ2-7, with D possibly being TRBD2 (5 bases). The length of the CDR3 is 14 residues. Trimming stripped 7 bases from V and 6 bases from J, with 19 bases between. Germline CDR1 and CDR2: MNHEY and SVGEGT. This CDR3 reads CASISLLAHREQYF. CDR3 coding DNA: TGTGCCAGCATTTCTCTCCTAGCACACCGCGAGCAGTACTTC.

As regards this clonotype: Possible read error: a much larger clone is one base away. J is TRBJ2-7 and V is TRBV3-1; no clear D. The CDR3 extends over 15 amino acids. Germline V lookup: CDR1 LGHDT, CDR2 YNNKEL (reference sequence). Deletions cut 2 bases from V and 5 bases from J, with 16 bases between. The CDR3 loop reads CASSQLGRQSHEQYF. The CDR3 coding sequence is TGTGCCAGCAGCCAACTCGGGCGGCAGTCCCACGAGCAGTACTTC.

About this clonotype itself: Since a much larger clone is just one base distant, this may be a read error. The conserved phenylalanine or tryptophan is not found at the CDR3 terminus, so this likely reflects a read error. V and J are TRBV28 and TRBJ2-7; D might be TRBD1 (6 bases). The CDR3 covers 14 residues. Germline V gives CDR1 MDHEN, CDR2 SYDVKM. V lost 9 bases to trimming and J lost 0 bases, with 15 bases between them. The CDR3 nucleotides are TGTGCCAGTCTAACAGGGACCCCCTCCTACGAGCAGTACCTC. Protein: CASLTGTPSYEQYL.

This clonotype was counted ten times or more. V is TRBV30 and J is TRBJ2-3, with 11 bases aligning to TRBD2. V gave up 3 bases and J gave up 3 bases; unmatched junction bases: 2. Germline-derived CDR1 and CDR2 are GTSNPN and SVGIG (reference sequence). This CDR3 region has 14 residues. The CDR3 loop is CAWSASGRTDTQYF. CDR3 in DNA: TGTGCCTGGAGCGCTAGCGGGAGGACAGATACGCAGTATTTT. Complete variable domain (other parts from reference TRBV30 and TRBJ2-3): SQTIHQWPATLVQPVGSPLSLECTVEGTSNPNLYWYRQAAGRGLQLLFYSVGIGQISSEVPQNLSASRPQDRQFILSSKKLLLSDSGFYLCAWSASGRTDTQYFGPGTRLTVL.

Ten or more counts support this clonotype. The chain employs TRBV18 and TRBJ1-1, with D possibly TRBD1 on 5 matching bases. The V gene lost 0 bases and the J gene lost 5 bases, with 16 bases spanning the gap. The CDR3 extends over 16 amino acids. CDR1 is KGHSH and CDR2 is LQKENI in the germline V gene. CDR3 nucleotides: TGTGCCAGCTCACCACCGTGGCGGGGAAGGGGAACTGAAGCTTTCTTT. Translation: CASSPPWRGRGTEAFF. Complete variable domain (other parts from reference TRBV18 and TRBJ1-1): NAGVMQNPRHLVRRRGQEARLRCSPMKGHSHVYWYRQLPEEGLKFMVYLQKENIIDESGMPKERFSAEFPKEGPSILRIQQVVRGDSAAYFCASSPPWRGRGTEAFFGQGTRLTVV.